The next 31 T cell receptor beta chains were all read from a single sample in a study of T cell repertoires in cytomegalovirus infection. These receptors' antigens are unknown. TCRdb independently ran MiXCR on the reads; one entry per CDR3 protein. Among about 78,000 distinct CDR3 sequences, approximately 42% were seen once, and the ten largest hold approximately 95%. Sample: CD8+ T cells from cultured PBMCs, taken from culture after CMV antigen stimulation. The receptors were gathered from a human donor in good health (CMV status not recorded). Some clones in this sample may be carry-over from other donors' samples.

This clonotype has just a few counts. The chain carries TRBV11-2 and TRBJ1-1; D might be TRBD1 (5 bases). The germline V gene has CDR1 SGHAT and CDR2 FQNNGV. This CDR3 has 12 amino acids. Deletions cut 0 bases from V and 6 bases from J, with 5 bases between. The CDR3 bases are TGTGCCAGCAGCTTAGACAGGGCTGAAGCTTTCTTT. Translating gives CASSLDRAEAFF.

This chain joins TRBV27 and TRBJ1-1, with D perhaps matching TRBD1 (5 bases). The CDR3 length is 15 residues. Per the germline V gene, CDR1 is MNHEY and CDR2 is SMNVEV (reference sequence). With 8 bases removed from V and 0 bases from J, the gap between germline ends came to 16 bases. The CDR3 nucleotides are TGTGCCAGCCGTCCTGGGGGGGGGATGAACACTGAAGCTTTCTTT. Amino acid sequence: CASRPGGGMNTEAFF.

V gene TRBV6-6 combines with J gene TRBJ2-3, with D uncertain. CDR3 size: 14 residues. V dropped 2 bases and J dropped 2 bases, with 8 bases sitting between them. The germline V gene has CDR1 MNHNY and CDR2 SVGAGI (reference sequence). Here the CDR3 reads CASSYEGYTDTQYF. The DNA for the CDR3 is TGTGCCAGCAGTTACGAAGGTTACACAGATACGCAGTATTTT.

The rearrangement joins TRBV7-9 to TRBJ2-1; D is possibly TRBD1 or TRBD2 (5 bases each). CDR1 SEHNR and CDR2 FQNEAQ come from the germline V gene (reference sequence). This CDR3 has 13 residues. V was trimmed by 2 bases and J by 5 bases, leaving 7 bases between them. CDR3 in DNA: TGTGCCAGCAGCTTAATGGGGGACAATGAGCAGTTCTTC. Its translation is CASSLMGDNEQFF.

V and J are TRBV4-3 and TRBJ1-5; D ambiguous. CDR3 length equals 13 residues. Germline V gives CDR1 LGHNA, CDR2 YSLEER. V lost 4 bases, J lost 2 bases, and 6 bases lay in between. Here the CDR3 reads CASSPEGNQPQHF. CDR3 coding DNA: TGCGCCAGCAGCCCGGAGGGCAATCAGCCCCAGCATTTT.

This clonotype was seen only a few times. V and J are TRBV14 and TRBJ1-3; no clear D. Trimming cost V 0 bases and J 0 bases, with 21 bases left between them. The CDR3 runs 20 residues. CDR1 and CDR2 (germline): SGHDN, FVKESK. This CDR3 is CASSQDLSDPTLPSGNTIYF. The CDR3 coding sequence is TGTGCCAGCAGCCAAGATCTGTCCGATCCTACTCTACCCTCTGGAAACACCATATATTTT.

This clonotype has only a few counts. V is TRBV7-2 and J is TRBJ2-7; TRBD1 agrees at 7 bases. V shed 0 bases, J shed 0 bases, and the junction held 2 bases outside the gene matches. The CDR3 sequence is 15 residues long. The germline CDR1 and CDR2 sequences are SGHTA and FQGNSA. This CDR3 reads CASSLAGTVSYEQYF. CDR3 DNA sequence: TGTGCCAGCAGCTTAGCCGGGACAGTCTCCTACGAGCAGTACTTC.

This clonotype was observed a few times. A junction boundary mismatches the germline segment, possibly from a read error. V gene TRBV15 combines with J gene TRBJ2-5; tentative D call: TRBD1 (6 bases). Looked up from germline, CDR1 is LNHNV and CDR2 is YYDKDF (reference sequence). This CDR3 has 17 amino acids. CDR3 in amino acids: CATSRGTQGGAQATQYF. Here the CDR3 DNA reads TGTGCCACCAGCAGAGGTACACAGGGTGGGGCACAAGCGACCCAGTACTTC.

This clonotype was seen ten or more times. The rearrangement links TRBV7-6 to TRBJ2-1, with D perhaps matching TRBD2 (6 bases). This CDR3 spans 17 amino acids. The germline V gene has CDR1 SGHVS and CDR2 FNYEAQ. Trimming left V 4 bases short and J 6 bases short, with 22 bases between. The CDR3 sequence: CASSSPGGAAEGNEQFF. DNA of the CDR3: TGTGCCAGCAGCTCCCCCGGGGGAGCGGCCGAGGGCAATGAGCAGTTCTTC.

J is TRBJ2-3 and V is TRBV6-5; the D gene is possibly TRBD2 (6 bases). V shed 5 bases and J shed 1 base, with 13 bases lying between them. Germline V gene sequence: CDR1 MNHEY, CDR2 SVGAGI. The length of the CDR3 is 15 residues. In nucleotides, the CDR3 is TGTGCCAGCAGTCTCGGGGACTGGGGCACAGATACGCAGTATTTT. The encoded protein is CASSLGDWGTDTQYF.

The chain carries TRBV9 and TRBJ1-1, with a weak D call TRBD1 (5 bases). CDR3 length: 14 residues. CDR1 and CDR2 (germline): SGDLS, YYNGEE. Trimming removed 4 bases at V and 4 bases at J, with 14 bases between. For the CDR3, the DNA is TGTGCCAGCAGCTCTGGGCCAGGGCCCACTGAAGCTTTCTTT. It encodes CASSSGPGPTEAFF.

CDR3 sequence reads: CASSPWDGHYEQYF. CDR3 DNA: TGTGCCAGCAGCCCGTGGGACGGGCACTACGAGCAGTACTTC. The J gene is TRBJ2-7, the V gene TRBV14; the D gene could be TRBD1 or TRBD2 (5 bases each). This CDR3 is 14 amino acids long. With 4 bases removed from V and 3 bases from J, the gap between germline ends came to 13 bases. Looked up from germline, CDR1 is SGHDN and CDR2 is FVKESK.

This clonotype has just one count. The junction shows a germline mismatch at one end, possibly a read error. The rearrangement joins TRBV12-3 or TRBV12-4 to TRBJ1-4, with D possibly matching TRBD1 (5 bases). The length of the CDR3 is 17 residues. CDR3 loop: CASSLVSGGGINEKPFF. The DNA for the CDR3 is TGTGCCAGCAGTTTAGTATCTGGGGGAGGTATTAATGAAAAACCGTTTTTT.

The V and J genes are TRBV6-6 and TRBJ2-1; 9 positions agree with TRBD1. The CDR3 consists of 14 residues. V shed 5 bases, J shed 5 bases, and the junction held 4 bases outside the gene matches. Germline-derived CDR1 and CDR2 are MNHNY and SVGAGI (reference sequence). Written as DNA, the CDR3 is TGTGCCAGCAGTGATGGACAGGGGAACAATGAGCAGTTCTTC. It encodes CASSDGQGNNEQFF.

This clonotype was recorded once. The chain couples TRBV7-9 to TRBJ2-5, with a tentative D call TRBD1 (6 bases). V was pared by 5 bases and J by 5 bases, with 18 bases between. The CDR3 is 15 amino acids. Germline V gene sequence: CDR1 SEHNR, CDR2 FQNEAQ (reference sequence). CDR3 coding DNA: TGTGCCAGCAGCGTAATTTTGACAGGTTCGGAGACCCAGTACTTC. Translation: CASSVILTGSETQYF.

This clonotype has just a few counts. This chain joins TRBV4-1 and TRBJ2-1; 7 positions agree with TRBD1. CDR1 and CDR2 (germline): MGHRA, YSYEKL. The CDR3 has 16 residues. V was clipped by 4 bases and J by 6 bases; unmatched bases: 12. In DNA, the CDR3 is TGCGCCAGCAGCCCGAGTCCCGGGACAGCGACCAATGAGCAGTTCTTC. Translating it yields CASSPSPGTATNEQFF.

This clonotype was seen just once. The chain employs TRBV11-2 and TRBJ1-4; no clear D gene. Germline V gene sequence: CDR1 SGHAT, CDR2 FQNNGV. V was shortened by 4 bases and J by 12 bases, with 24 bases between the two germline ends. This CDR3 has 16 amino acids. The CDR3 loop reads CASSSSSEGSAGELFF. CDR3 in DNA: TGTGCCAGCAGCTCAAGTTCCGAGGGTTCAGCCGGGGAACTGTTTTTT. The complete variable domain, with remaining parts taken from reference TRBV11-2 and TRBJ1-4, reads EAGVAQSPRYKIIEKRQSVAFWCNPISGHATLYWYQQILGQGPKLLIQFQNNGVVDDSQLPKDRFSAERLKGVDSTLKIQPAKLEDSAVYLCASSSSSEGSAGELFFGSGTQLSVL.

This clonotype was detected a few times. The chain employs TRBV7-9 and TRBJ2-1; 8 nucleotides agree with TRBD1. The CDR3 is 15 residues long. CDR1 and CDR2 (germline): SEHNR, FQNEAQ (reference sequence). V shed 5 bases and J 8 bases; nucleotides not matched to a gene: 11. CDR3 protein: CASSPDRTGLDEQFF. As DNA, the CDR3 is TGTGCCAGCAGCCCGGACAGGACAGGGCTAGATGAGCAGTTCTTC.

The V and J genes are TRBV7-6 and TRBJ1-4, with a weak D call TRBD1 (5 bases). The V gene's germline CDR1 is SGHVS and CDR2 FNYEAQ. With 6 bases removed from V and 7 bases from J, the gap between germline ends came to 18 bases. This CDR3 contains 15 residues. The chain's CDR3 is CASSWGGDGGEKLFF. CDR3 DNA: TGTGCCAGCAGTTGGGGAGGGGACGGTGGTGAAAAACTGTTTTTT. Full variable domain (remainder filled in from reference TRBV7-6 and TRBJ1-4): GAGVSQSPRYKVTKRGQDVALRCDPISGHVSLYWYRQALGQGPEFLTYFNYEAQQDKSGLPNDRFSAERPEGSISTLTIQRTEQRDSAMYRCASSWGGDGGEKLFFGSGTQLSVL.

This clonotype was observed a few times. The chain carries TRBV12-3 or TRBV12-4 and TRBJ1-2, with 8 bases fitting TRBD1. V shed 5 bases, J shed 4 bases, and the junction held 9 bases outside the gene matches. This CDR3 contains 15 residues. The CDR3 region is CASSTWTGSVYGYTF. The DNA for the CDR3 is TGTGCCAGCAGTACCTGGACAGGGTCGGTCTATGGCTACACCTTC.

This clonotype was seen a single time. The V call is TRBV15, the J call TRBJ2-6; 10 bases match TRBD1. The V gene end was trimmed by 5 bases and the J gene end by 1 base; junction bases not matched to a gene: 14. The CDR3 is made up of 20 amino acids. The germline V gene has CDR1 LNHNV and CDR2 YYDKDF (reference sequence). The CDR3 loop reads CATSAGQGLLESSGANVLTF. DNA for the CDR3: TGTGCCACCAGCGCGGGACAGGGGCTGCTTGAGTCTTCTGGGGCCAACGTCCTGACTTTC.

The J gene is TRBJ2-7, the V gene TRBV6-2 or TRBV6-3; maybe TRBD1 (6 bases). This CDR3 region has 15 residues. Germline V gives CDR1 MNHEY, CDR2 SVGEGT. V lost 6 bases and J 5 bases, leaving 20 bases between the germline ends. This CDR3 reads CASSSSAGTTHEQYF. The CDR3 region has the DNA TGTGCCAGCAGCTCTTCTGCCGGGACAACCCACGAGCAGTACTTC.

V usage is TRBV7-2 and J usage is TRBJ2-7; 8 nucleotides match TRBD1. This CDR3 region has 20 residues. V lost 1 base, J lost 2 bases, and 19 bases stayed unmatched. Germline V gives CDR1 SGHTA, CDR2 FQGNSA. CDR3 bases: TGTGCCAGCAGCTTAGGGGGATGGGCGGGACAGGTTTTAGTCGCCTACGAGCAGTACTTC. This translates into CASSLGGWAGQVLVAYEQYF.

This clonotype was counted a few times. This sequence joins TRBV7-9 and TRBJ1-2, with 9 bases lining up with TRBD1. From germline, CDR1 is SEHNR and CDR2 FQNEAQ (reference sequence). The CDR3 loop spans 14 amino acids. J lost 4 bases, V lost 5 bases, and 5 bases had no gene match. Here the CDR3 DNA reads TGTGCCAGCAGCCCGTTGACAGGGGGCTATGGCTACACCTTC. This codes for CASSPLTGGYGYTF.

This CDR3 is CASSLERLETQYF. CDR3 sequence (DNA): TGTGCCAGCAGCTTAGAGCGGCTTGAGACCCAGTACTTC. The rearrangement links TRBV7-6 to TRBJ2-5; D possibly corresponds to TRBD2 (5 bases). The germline CDR1 and CDR2 sequences are SGHVS and FNYEAQ. The CDR3 has 13 amino acids. V lost 1 base and J lost 5, with 8 bases in between.

J is TRBJ2-7 and V is TRBV18; 10 bases are shared with TRBD2. V gave up 2 bases and J gave up 4 bases; unmatched junction bases: 5. Germline lookup yields CDR1 KGHSH and CDR2 LQKENI. The CDR3 sequence is 15 residues long. The CDR3 loop is CASSPESGGAYEQYF. As DNA, the CDR3 is TGTGCCAGCTCACCAGAGAGCGGGGGGGCATACGAGCAGTACTTC. Using reference TRBV18 and TRBJ2-7 for the parts outside the CDR3, the full variable domain is NAGVMQNPRHLVRRRGQEARLRCSPMKGHSHVYWYRQLPEEGLKFMVYLQKENIIDESGMPKERFSAEFPKEGPSILRIQQVVRGDSAAYFCASSPESGGAYEQYFGPGTRLTVT.

This clonotype was observed a few times. This chain connects TRBV4-1 to TRBJ1-1; weak D call: TRBD1 (5 bases). V was clipped by 1 base and J by 1 base, with 10 bases between them. This CDR3 contains 15 residues. The germline CDR1 and CDR2 sequences are MGHRA and YSYEKL. The CDR3 is CASSQGAGRNTEAFF. The CDR3 region has the DNA TGCGCCAGCAGCCAAGGGGCAGGGAGGAACACTGAAGCTTTCTTT.

This chain joins TRBV15 and TRBJ1-1; D is undetermined. V lost 0 bases to trimming and J lost 4 bases, with 9 bases between them. CDR1 and CDR2 (germline): LNHNV, YYDKDF (reference sequence). This CDR3 is 14 amino acids long. Here the CDR3 reads CATSRDDWGTEAFF. The CDR3 DNA reads TGTGCCACCAGCAGAGATGACTGGGGCACTGAAGCTTTCTTT.

Only one count was recorded for this clonotype. This chain uses TRBV6-1 with TRBJ2-7, with TRBD1 matching 12 bases. This CDR3 has 15 amino acids. V lost 2 bases to trimming and J lost 2 bases; unmatched junction nucleotides: 1. Germline values: CDR1 MNHNS, CDR2 SASEGT. The CDR3 nucleotides are TGTGCCAGCAGTGAATGGGACAGGGGGCCCTACGAGCAGTACTTC. Its protein is CASSEWDRGPYEQYF.

V usage is TRBV28 and J usage is TRBJ2-2; possibly TRBD1 for D (5 bases). This CDR3 region has 15 residues. Deletions cut 2 bases from V and 4 bases from J, with 11 bases between. Per the germline V gene, CDR1 is MDHEN and CDR2 is SYDVKM. CDR3 loop: CASSLPGAVTGELFF. CDR3 DNA: TGTGCCAGCAGTTTACCTGGGGCGGTCACCGGGGAGCTGTTTTTT. The full variable domain, its missing parts supplied by reference TRBV28 and TRBJ2-2, is DVKVTQSSRYLVKRTGEKVFLECVQDMDHENMFWYRQDPGLGLRLIYFSYDVKMKEKGDIPEGYSVSREKKERFSLILESASTNQTSMYLCASSLPGAVTGELFFGEGSRLTVL.

The sample holds many counts of this clonotype. The chain carries TRBV7-8 and TRBJ2-7, with D perhaps matching TRBD2 (5 bases). The germline V and J ends were trimmed by 3 bases and 3 bases, with 12 bases remaining between them. This CDR3 spans 14 amino acids. Looked up from germline, CDR1 is SGHVS and CDR2 is FQNEAQ. In DNA, the CDR3 is TGTGCCAGCAGCTTGGCGTCCAGCGGCTACGAGCAGTACTTC. As protein: CASSLASSGYEQYF.